The rows below give T cell receptor delta chains drawn from one sample of a study of human gamma delta and Vdelta1 T cells. TCRdb made new clone calls on the PCR reads using CATT. The sample includes about 820 delta-chain clones, about 15% of them seen just once. The sequencing sample was made of Vdelta1 gamma-delta T cells from blood. Receptor source: a human donor in good health. Both conserved end residues are part of each CDR3. A D gene is named only where the DNA matches it firmly. Clone size is not always given. Where it is, it says once, few, many or a class for expanded clones.

TRDV1	TRDD3	TRDJ1	medium-sized	CALGFRAFRSRNTFLRLGDTAYTDKLIF	TGTGCTCTTGGGTTCCGGGCCTTCAGATCTCGGAACACCTTCCTACGTCTGGGGGATACAGCGTACACCGATAAACTCATCTTT
TRDV1	TRDD3	TRDJ1	few	CALGDVPTPFRGYDYTDKLIF	TGTGCTCTTGGGGATGTTCCTACTCCGTTCCGGGGATACGACTATACCGATAAACTCATCTTT
TRDV1	TRDD3	TRDJ1	medium-sized	CALGDPFLPSWGIERHRTDKLIF	TGTGCTCTTGGGGACCCCTTTCTTCCAAGCTGGGGGATTGAGAGGCACCGCACCGATAAACTCATCTTT
TRDV1	-	TRDJ1	few	CALGEQAKRGTKLIF	TGTGCTCTTGGGGAACAGGCCAAAAGGGGGACTAAACTCATCTTT
TRDV1	-	TRDJ1	few	CALGGPAFPHASGIPSNRVIF	TGTGCTCTTGGGGGGCCGGCCTTCCCACATGCGAGTGGGATCCCCTCCAATAGGGTCATCTTT
TRDV1	TRDD3	TRDJ1	-	CALGEQGASPTFYWGMTDKLIF	TGTGCTCTTGGGGAACAGGGTGCTTCCCCCACCTTCTACTGGGGGATGACCGATAAACTCATCTTT
TRDV1	TRDD3	TRDJ1	medium-sized	CALGEPKTGDTPYTDKLIF	TGTGCTCTTGGGGAACCTAAAACGGGGGATACACCATACACCGATAAACTCATCTTT
TRDV1	-	TRDJ1	few	CALGDRDSRQHFTDKLIF	TGTGCTCTTGGGGATCGAGACTCCCGCCAGCATTTCACCGATAAACTCATCTTT
TRDV1	-	TRDJ1	large	CALGENSLVLGPPLGPKIASVAYTDKLIF	TGTGCTCTTGGGGAAAATTCTCTGGTCTTAGGTCCTCCGCTGGGTCCCAAAATAGCCTCAGTAGCCTACACCGATAAACTCATCTTT
TRDV1	-	TRDJ1	-	CALGEGPVGKPLSYTDKLIF	TGTGCTCTTGGGGAAGGCCCGGTCGGCAAGCCTCTTTCGTACACCGATAAACTCATCTTT
TRDV1	-	TRDJ1	large	CALGELSEIGGYTDKLIF	TGTGCTCTTGGGGAACTTAGTGAGATTGGGGGGTACACCGATAAACTCATCTTT
TRDV1	TRDD3	TRDJ1	medium-sized	CALLPAVWGYNFTDKLIF	TGTGCTCTCCTTCCGGCTGTCTGGGGATACAATTTCACCGATAAACTCATCTTT
TRDV1	TRDD3	TRDJ1	-	CALGVGWGTAKLIF	TGTGCTCTTGGGGTTGGCTGGGGGACTGCAAAACTCATCTTT
TRDV1	TRDD3	TRDJ1	large	CALGEPAAPTVLRRVLGDTQKLIF	TGTGCTCTTGGGGAACCAGCAGCGCCCACCGTCCTACGAAGAGTACTGGGGGATACTCAGAAACTCATCTTT
TRDV1	TRDD3	TRDJ1	medium-sized	CALGDNHGPSYRPGVLTGGYVSLWYTDKLIF	TGTGCTCTTGGGGACAACCACGGGCCTTCCTACCGACCGGGTGTACTTACTGGGGGATACGTGAGTTTATGGTACACCGATAAACTCATCTTT
TRDV2	TRDD3	TRDJ1	large	CACDQFTGGYWGDKLIF	TGTGCCTGTGACCAATTTACTGGGGGATATTGGGGCGATAAACTCATCTTT
TRDV1	TRDD2	TRDJ1	few	CALGTFLRAYSTPDKLIF	TGTGCTCTTGGGACATTCCTACGCGCGTACTCTACCCCCGATAAACTCATCTTT
TRDV1	TRDD2	TRDJ1	few	CALGELGGWEGFLLPYRPIPRPDKLIF	TGTGCTCTTGGGGAACTAGGCGGTTGGGAGGGCTTCCTACTTCCCTATCGTCCGATCCCTAGACCCGATAAACTCATCTTT
TRDV1	-	TRDJ2	medium-sized	CALGARANGGWRAQLFF	TGTGCTCTTGGGGCCCGTGCGAACGGGGGTTGGCGAGCACAACTCTTCTTT
TRDV1	TRDD3	TRDJ1	medium-sized	CALGELTAVTRRGISTDKLIF	TGTGCTCTTGGGGAACTAACGGCCGTGACTCGTCGGGGGATAAGCACCGATAAACTCATCTTT
TRAV29/DV5	TRDD2	TRDJ1	few	CAATSFLTGWIPSGLIF	TGTGCAGCAACCTCCTTCCTAACAGGGTGGATACCCTCGGGGCTCATCTTT
TRDV2	-	TRDJ1	few	CAGSPDKLIF	TGTGCCGGATCTCCCGATAAACTCATCTTT
TRDV1	TRDD3	TRDJ1	-	CALGEEQEYWGMYTDKLIF	TGTGCTCTTGGGGAAGAGCAGGAGTACTGGGGGATGTACACCGATAAACTCATCTTT
TRDV1	TRDD3	TRDJ1	-	CALGELGPHPNPSYARGLGDTRTDKLIF	TGTGCTCTTGGGGAACTCGGCCCCCATCCTAATCCCTCCTACGCCCGAGGACTGGGGGATACCCGCACCGATAAACTCATCTTT
TRDV1	-	TRDJ1	few	CALGTGYSYIRMYWGSQYTDKLIF	TGTGCTCTTGGGACGGGGTATTCCTACATTAGAATGTACTGGGGGTCTCAGTACACCGATAAACTCATCTTT
TRDV1	TRDD3	TRDJ1	large	CALGEGPPEWGIRGLGYTDKLIF	TGTGCTCTTGGGGAAGGTCCCCCGGAATGGGGGATACGGGGATTGGGGTACACCGATAAACTCATCTTT
TRDV1	-	TRDJ1	medium-sized	CALGNFLLGPSYGTGGVFGGKLIF	TGTGCTCTTGGGAACTTCCTACTGGGCCCTTCCTACGGTACTGGGGGAGTTTTCGGGGGTAAACTCATCTTT
TRDV1	TRDD3	TRDJ2	large	CALGGFSFFPVLGEPPRAQLFF	TGTGCTCTTGGGGGTTTTTCCTTCTTTCCTGTACTGGGGGAACCCCCGCGAGCACAACTCTTCTTT
TRDV1	-	TRDJ1	medium-sized	CALGELRTPTYLLVVLKGEYTDKLIF	TGTGCTCTTGGGGAACTGCGGACCCCTACTTACCTCTTAGTGGTCTTAAAGGGAGAATACACCGATAAACTCATCTTT
TRDV1	TRDD3	TRDJ1	medium-sized	CALGVVVSDSLRKPGGYAFNKLIF	TGTGCTCTTGGGGTGGTGGTCTCTGATAGCCTCCGAAAACCTGGGGGATACGCTTTCAATAAACTCATCTTT
TRDV1	TRDD3	TRDJ3	medium-sized	CALGEAGTLLPVLGVLPGSWDTRQMFF	TGTGCTCTTGGGGAAGCCGGTACCCTACTCCCTGTACTGGGGGTTCTCCCCGGCTCCTGGGACACCCGACAGATGTTTTTC
TRDV1	TRDD3	TRDJ1	medium-sized	CALGESVLWGTSTDKLIF	TGTGCTCTTGGGGAATCAGTCCTATGGGGGACCTCGACCGATAAACTCATCTTT
TRDV1	TRDD3	TRDJ1	-	CALGEQGASPTFYWGITDKLIF	TGTGCTCTTGGGGAACAGGGTGCTTCCCCCACCTTCTACTGGGGGATAACCGATAAACTCATCTTT
TRDV1	-	TRDJ1	few	CALGGTYPYTDKLIF	TGTGCTCTTGGGGGCACGTATCCGTACACCGATAAACTCATCTTT
TRDV1	TRDD3	TRDJ1	medium-sized	CALGGILTLGVHTDKLIF	TGTGCTCTTGGGGGGATCCTGACGCTGGGGGTTCACACCGATAAACTCATCTTT
TRDV1	-	TRDJ1	medium-sized	CALGPPPLFPSPHLNTDKLIF	TGTGCTCTTGGGCCGCCGCCCCTATTTCCCTCACCCCACCTTAACACCGATAAACTCATCTTT
TRDV1	TRDD3	TRDJ1	few	CALGELGPRGIWGTKYTDKLIF	TGTGCTCTTGGGGAACTAGGTCCACGTGGGATCTGGGGGACCAAGTACACCGATAAACTCATCTTT
TRDV1	-	TRDJ1	large	CALGEPPWPGLADNTDKLIF	TGTGCTCTTGGGGAACCCCCTTGGCCTGGGCTGGCCGATAACACCGATAAACTCATCTTT
TRDV1	TRDD3	TRDJ1	few	CALGEEEGPSSPYWGIRLGTDKLIF	TGTGCTCTTGGGGAAGAGGAGGGGCCTTCCTCTCCCTACTGGGGGATACGCTTGGGTACCGATAAACTCATCTTT
TRDV1	TRDD3	TRDJ3	-	CALGEAGTLLPVLGVLPDSWDTRQMFF	TGTGCTCTTGGGGAAGCCGGTACCCTACTCCCTGTACTGGGGGTTCTCCCCGACTCCTGGGACACCCGACAGATGTTTTTC
TRDV1	TRDD3	TRDJ1	medium-sized	CALGELLIPTPSKTGGYASRGYTDKLIF	TGTGCTCTTGGGGAACTCCTCATTCCTACGCCATCCAAAACTGGGGGATACGCTTCTAGGGGGTACACCGATAAACTCATCTTT
TRDV1	-	TRDJ1	large	CALGYFPLKLIF	TGTGCTCTTGGGTATTTCCCCCTCAAACTCATCTTT
TRDV1	-	TRDJ1	medium-sized	CALGELKSYWERGYTDKLIF	TGTGCTCTTGGGGAACTCAAATCCTACTGGGAGAGGGGGTACACCGATAAACTCATCTTT
TRDV1	-	TRDJ1	large	CALGAPPRLLRFLVSSSDKLIF	TGTGCTCTTGGGGCTCCCCCCAGGCTCCTACGTTTTCTCGTGTCCTCTTCGGATAAACTCATCTTT
TRDV1	-	TRDJ1	medium-sized	CALGDTGLPASYWADKLIF	TGTGCTCTTGGGGATACTGGGCTTCCCGCATCGTACTGGGCCGATAAACTCATCTTT
TRDV1	-	TRDJ1	medium-sized	CALGGRPGGGVTDKLIF	TGTGCTCTTGGGGGAAGGCCCGGTGGGGGGGTCACCGATAAACTCATCTTT
TRDV2	TRDD3	TRDJ1	medium-sized	CAWELGDVYTDKLIF	TGTGCCTGGGAACTGGGGGACGTGTACACCGATAAACTCATCTTT
TRDV1	TRDD3	TRDJ1	-	CALGGRLPTDWGIRTDKLIF	TGTGCTCTTGGGGGGCGCCTTCCTACAGACTGGGGGATACGAACCGATAAACTCATCTTT
TRDV1	TRDD3	TRDJ1	medium-sized	CALGPPPSCRWGITMGYTDKLIF	TGTGCTCTTGGGCCACCACCTTCTTGTCGCTGGGGGATAACTATGGGGTACACCGATAAACTCATCTTT
TRDV1	-	TRDJ1	-	CALGAPPYILLSGGPRRYTDKLIF	TGTGCTCTTGGGGCACCCCCCTACATACTGCTATCAGGGGGCCCCCGACGGTACACCGATAAACTCATCTTT
TRDV1	-	TRDJ1	-	CALGEFPLGMDTDKLIF	TGTGCTCTTGGGGAATTTCCCCTGGGGATGGATACCGATAAACTCATCTTT
TRDV1	-	TRDJ1	-	CALGHLRAPYVSSPQPDKLIF	TGTGCTCTTGGGCACCTGAGGGCCCCCTACGTTAGTTCCCCGCAACCCGATAAACTCATCTTT
TRDV1	TRDD3	TRDJ1	-	CALGELGVGDWAGRTDKLIF	TGTGCTCTTGGGGAACTAGGGGTGGGGGACTGGGCTGGTAGAACCGATAAACTCATCTTT